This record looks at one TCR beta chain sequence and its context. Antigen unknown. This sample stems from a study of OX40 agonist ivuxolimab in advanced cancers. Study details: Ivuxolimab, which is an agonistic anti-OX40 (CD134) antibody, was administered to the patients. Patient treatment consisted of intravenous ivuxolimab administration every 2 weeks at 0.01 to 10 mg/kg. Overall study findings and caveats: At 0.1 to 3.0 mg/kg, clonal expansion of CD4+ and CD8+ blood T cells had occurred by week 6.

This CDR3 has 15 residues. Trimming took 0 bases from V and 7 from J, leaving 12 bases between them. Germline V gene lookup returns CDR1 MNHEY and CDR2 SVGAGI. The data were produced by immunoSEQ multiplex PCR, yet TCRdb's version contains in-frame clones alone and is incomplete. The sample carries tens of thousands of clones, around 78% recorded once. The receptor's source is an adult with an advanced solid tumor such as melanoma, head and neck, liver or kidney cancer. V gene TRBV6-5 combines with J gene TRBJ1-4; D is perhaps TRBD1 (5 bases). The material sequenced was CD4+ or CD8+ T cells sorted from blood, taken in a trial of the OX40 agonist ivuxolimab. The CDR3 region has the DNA TGTGCCAGCAGTTACTCGGCCGGGGGGGGTGAAAAACTGTTTTTT. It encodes CASSYSAGGGEKLFF.